Following are 22 T cell receptor beta chains from one sample sequenced in a study of T cell responses to AZD1222 COVID-19 vaccine. TCRdb keeps only in-frame clones here, not all; method: immunoSEQ multiplex PCR. The profile shows roughly 96,000 clones, about nine tenths of them singletons. Sequencing was performed on peripheral blood, taken on day 0 of AZD1222 vaccination. These receptors were collected from an adult in good health.

This chain joins TRBV19 and TRBJ1-5, with a tentative D call TRBD1 (5 bases). Germline lookup yields CDR1 LNHDA and CDR2 SQIVND (reference sequence). V was pared by 6 bases and J by 2 bases, with 17 bases between. The CDR3 consists of 16 residues. The CDR3, as DNA: TGTGCCAGTAGCGATCCAGGGAGGCCCGGCAATCAGCCCCAGCATTTT. As protein: CASSDPGRPGNQPQHF.

This chain joins TRBV18 and TRBJ1-1, with a weak D call TRBD1 (5 bases). V was cut by 0 bases and J by 7 bases, with 12 bases left in between. The CDR3 is made up of 14 amino acids. Germline CDR1 reads KGHSH; CDR2 reads LQKENI. The CDR3 loop is CASSPPPGVSEAFF. For the CDR3, the DNA is TGTGCCAGCTCACCACCACCGGGGGTTAGTGAAGCTTTCTTT.

J is TRBJ1-3 and V is TRBV20-1, with no clear D. V dropped 6 bases and J dropped 7 bases, with 10 bases sitting between them. Germline V gene sequence: CDR1 DFQATT, CDR2 SNEGSKA (reference sequence). CDR3 length: 11 residues. The CDR3 nucleotides are TGCAGTGCCAAAATGGGGAACACCATATATTTT. Protein sequence: CSAKMGNTIYF.

The chain couples TRBV7-2 to TRBJ1-2; a possible D gene is TRBD1 (5 bases). The CDR3 is made up of 14 amino acids. V was trimmed by 3 bases and J by 2 bases, leaving 10 bases between them. The germline V gene encodes CDR1 SGHTA and CDR2 FQGNSA. The CDR3 protein is CASSLGTRNYGYTF. DNA for the CDR3: TGTGCCAGCAGCTTGGGGACGAGGAACTATGGCTACACCTTC.

The J gene is TRBJ2-1, the V gene TRBV5-1, with TRBD2 matching 9 bases. This CDR3 is built from 14 residues. The ends lost 4 bases at V and 6 bases at J; junction bases unmatched: 5. Germline CDR1 SGHRS, CDR2 YFSETQ. CDR3 sequence (DNA): TGCGCCAGCAGCCCCAATAGCGGGGGCAATGAGCAGTTCTTC. Translated, it gives CASSPNSGGNEQFF. The variable domain in full, completed from reference TRBV5-1 and TRBJ2-1, reads KAGVTQTPRYLIKTRGQQVTLSCSPISGHRSVSWYQQTPGQGLQFLFEYFSETQRNKGNFPGRFSGRQFSNSRSEMNVSTLELGDSALYLCASSPNSGGNEQFFGPGTRLTVL.

This sequence joins TRBV6-5 and TRBJ2-7, with 7 bases lining up with TRBD1. J lost 4 bases, V lost 0 bases, and 6 bases had no gene match. This CDR3 is built from 15 residues. Germline V gene lookup returns CDR1 MNHEY and CDR2 SVGAGI. The CDR3: CASSYSPGQRYEQYF. In DNA form, the CDR3 reads TGTGCCAGCAGTTACTCCCCGGGACAGAGATACGAGCAGTACTTC.

The chain is built from TRBV6-5 and TRBJ1-2; tentative D call: TRBD1 (6 bases). The CDR3 consists of 15 residues. Germline loops: CDR1 MNHEY, CDR2 SVGAGI. Trimming removed 3 bases from V and 8 bases from J, with 19 bases in between. Here the CDR3 reads CASSYSGQWATGYTF. The CDR3 DNA sequence: TGTGCCAGCAGTTATTCTGGACAGTGGGCCACCGGCTACACCTTC.

This chain links TRBV5-4 with TRBJ1-2, with 7 bases matching TRBD1. In germline, CDR1 is SGHNT, CDR2 YYREEE (reference sequence). The CDR3 totals 15 residues. The junction had 6 bases not matched to a gene; V was cut back by 2 bases and J by 2 bases. CDR3: CASSFGQEGNYGYTF. In DNA form, the CDR3 reads TGTGCCAGCAGCTTCGGACAGGAAGGAAACTATGGCTACACCTTC. Looking up the rest from reference TRBV5-4 and TRBJ1-2 gives the full variable domain: ETGVTQSPTHLIKTRGQQVTLRCSSQSGHNTVSWYQQALGQGPQFIFQYYREEENGRGNFPPRFSGLQFPNYSSELNVNALELDDSALYLCASSFGQEGNYGYTFGSGTRLTVV.

The chain is built from TRBV27 and TRBJ1-4; the match to TRBD1 covers 9 bases. CDR1 and CDR2 (germline): MNHEY, SMNVEV (reference sequence). The CDR3 length is 20 residues. V lost 0 bases and J lost 8; bases outside the gene matches: 19. The DNA for the CDR3 is TGTGCCAGCAGTTTATCGACGGGGGTACTATGGGGACAGGGTGGAGAAAAACTGTTTTTT. Protein sequence: CASSLSTGVLWGQGGEKLFF.

J is TRBJ1-2 and V is TRBV4-2; the match to TRBD1 covers 10 bases. The CDR3 has 14 residues. With 4 bases clipped from V and 7 bases from J, the junction kept 6 bases outside the gene matches. The germline V gene has CDR1 LGHNA and CDR2 YNFKEQ. The CDR3 DNA reads as TGTGCCAGCAGCCCCACCGGGACAGGGGTTGGCTACACCTTC. Translation gives CASSPTGTGVGYTF.

V usage is TRBV7-3 and J usage is TRBJ1-5; TRBD1 matches 9 bases. The germline gives CDR1 SGHTA, CDR2 FQGTGA. J was trimmed by 2 bases and V by 4 bases; bases with no gene match: 6. The CDR3 consists of 16 residues. The CDR3 DNA is TGTGCCAGCAGCTCGACGGACAGGGGAGGCAATCAGCCCCAGCATTTT. Translated, it gives CASSSTDRGGNQPQHF.

V is TRBV10-1 and J is TRBJ1-6, with D hard to call. This CDR3 has 13 amino acids. The germline V gene has CDR1 WNHNN and CDR2 SYGVQD (reference sequence). V shed 4 bases and J shed 10 bases, with 11 bases lying between them. Written as DNA, the CDR3 is TGCGCCAGCAGTGCGGGCCTTTTGTCACCCCTCCACTTT. It translates to CASSAGLLSPLHF.

V gene TRBV27 combines with J gene TRBJ1-1, with a weak D call TRBD1 (5 bases). Per the germline V gene, CDR1 is MNHEY and CDR2 is SMNVEV (reference sequence). V was pared by 4 bases and J by 4 bases, with 16 bases between. The CDR3 runs 15 residues. CDR3 nucleotides: TGTGCCAGCAGTTCCCACCGCCAGGGAGGCACTGAAGCTTTCTTT. It specifies CASSSHRQGGTEAFF.

The chain carries TRBV30 and TRBJ1-2, with TRBD1 as a possible D gene (5 bases). V lost 5 bases and J lost 3, with 16 bases in between. CDR3 length: 14 amino acids. Per the germline V gene, CDR1 is GTSNPN and CDR2 is SVGIG (reference sequence). Here the CDR3 reads CAWGSAGIYYGYTF. CDR3 coding DNA: TGTGCCTGGGGATCAGCAGGGATTTACTATGGCTACACCTTC.

The gene calls are TRBV30 and TRBJ1-5; the D gene is possibly TRBD1 (5 bases). Per germline, CDR1 GTSNPN and CDR2 SVGIG (reference sequence). The CDR3 loop spans 13 amino acids. Trimming cost V 5 bases and J 2 bases, with 10 bases left between them. CDR3 protein: CAWRDAGNQPQHF. The CDR3 bases are TGTGCCTGGCGGGACGCTGGCAATCAGCCCCAGCATTTT.

The V call is TRBV6-5, the J call TRBJ2-7; 7 bases line up with TRBD2. Germline CDR1 and CDR2: MNHEY and SVGAGI. The V gene end was trimmed by 2 bases and the J gene end by 4 bases; junction bases not matched to a gene: 2. This CDR3 comprises 13 residues. DNA of the CDR3: TGTGCCAGCAGTTACGGGACTAATTACGAGCAGTACTTC. Protein: CASSYGTNYEQYF.

The V gene is TRBV2, the J gene TRBJ1-2, with TRBD1 matching over 10 bases. Germline V gene sequence: CDR1 SNHLY, CDR2 FYNNEI. The CDR3 has 15 residues. V dropped 7 bases and J dropped 7; count of bases not matched to a gene: 12. The CDR3 sequence is CASTHSTGGDSGYTF. CDR3 nucleotides: TGTGCCAGCACCCATTCGACAGGGGGCGACAGTGGCTACACCTTC. Filled out from reference TRBV2 and TRBJ1-2, the complete variable domain reads EPEVTQTPSHQVTQMGQEVILRCVPISNHLYFYWYRQILGQKVEFLVSFYNNEISEKSEIFDDQFSVERPDGSNFTLKIRSTKLEDSAMYFCASTHSTGGDSGYTFGSGTRLTVV.

The rearrangement joins TRBV10-3 to TRBJ1-5, with TRBD1 matching 7 bases. Germline CDR1 is ENHRY and CDR2 is SYGVKD. This CDR3 is 13 amino acids long. V dropped 6 bases and J dropped 5; count of bases not matched to a gene: 4. DNA for the CDR3: TGTGCCATCAGGCCCGACAGGGATCAGCCCCAGCATTTT. Protein sequence: CAIRPDRDQPQHF.

The chain combines TRBV5-1 with TRBJ1-1; no firm D call. CDR1 and CDR2 from the germline V gene are SGHRS and YFSETQ. This CDR3 contains 13 residues. V shed 3 bases and J shed 1 base, with 7 bases lying between them. As DNA, the CDR3 is TGCGCCAGCAGCTGGCAAGGGAACACTGAAGCTTTCTTT. Protein sequence: CASSWQGNTEAFF.

The chain is built from TRBV19 and TRBJ2-7; 9 bases line up with TRBD1. Germline-derived CDR1 and CDR2 are LNHDA and SQIVND (reference sequence). The CDR3 spans 14 residues. V lost 4 bases and J lost 5; bases outside the gene matches: 6. CDR3: CASSTWDRDHEQYF. The CDR3, as DNA: TGTGCCAGTAGTACTTGGGACAGGGACCACGAGCAGTACTTC.

V gene TRBV19 combines with J gene TRBJ2-2; D perhaps matches TRBD2 (6 bases). Germline V gene lookup returns CDR1 LNHDA and CDR2 SQIVND (reference sequence). The CDR3 extends over 16 amino acids. The V end was cut by 3 bases, the J end by 3 bases, with 14 bases between. CDR3 amino acids: CASSIGLAIDTGELFF. DNA of the CDR3: TGTGCCAGTAGTATCGGCCTAGCGATTGACACCGGGGAGCTGTTTTTT.

The chain uses TRBV9 and TRBJ2-7; D might be TRBD1 or TRBD2, each matching 5 bases. Germline CDR1 and CDR2: SGDLS and YYNGEE. CDR3 length: 13 residues. V was pared by 0 bases and J by 7 bases, with 11 bases between. The CDR3 DNA sequence: TGTGCCAGCAGCGTAGCGGGGCCAGGAGAGCAGTACTTC. Protein product: CASSVAGPGEQYF.